This TCR beta chain is from a study of CD8+ T cells in alopecia areata. Trimming took off 0 bases at V and 8 bases at J, with 28 bases between the two ends. Germline assignment: CDR1 LGHNA and CDR2 YSLEER. CDR3 length: 19 residues. Treatment here: oral pan-JAK inhibitor, 5-10 mg twice daily. Peripheral blood, together with lesional scalp punch biopsies, was collected from alopecia areata patients. As the sequencing template, cDNA was produced by extracting RNA and reverse transcribing it. Only in-frame clones appear in the TCRdb table, and some are missing; sequencing was by immunoSEQ multiplex PCR. Of around 300,000 clones listed, 60% are singletons.

The clonotype originates from a human donor with alopecia areata. This chain uses TRBV4-3 with TRBJ1-2; D is possibly TRBD1 (6 bases). Specimen: CD4+ T cells sorted from blood, collected at roughly week 53, from a patient treated with tofacitinib. In nucleotides, the CDR3 is TGCGCCAGCAGCCAAGACTCACACTCTTACACAGGGCTGGGGGAAGGCTACACCTTC. As protein: CASSQDSHSYTGLGEGYTF.